This passage covers 4 T cell receptor beta chains from one sample sequenced in a study of shared clonotypes between healthy human individuals. The data were produced by immunoSEQ multiplex PCR, yet TCRdb's version contains in-frame clones alone and is incomplete. Among over 2 million clones listed, roughly 94% were seen once. Naive CD8 isolation took CD45RO-negative cells positively selected for CCR7 and excluded terminally differentiated effector memory CD45RA+ cells. Sequences were obtained from naive CD8+ T cells sorted from blood. The receptors shown here come from a man between 18 and 29 years old in good health.

The rearrangement links TRBV6-6 to TRBJ1-6; 10 bases align to TRBD1. Germline-derived CDR1 and CDR2 are MNHNY and SVGAGI (reference sequence). There are 16 residues in the CDR3. Trimming took 6 bases from V and 9 from J; bases not matched to a gene: 11. CDR3 coding DNA: TGTGCCAGCAGCACGGACAGGGGGTCATTCCGTTCACCCCTCCACTTT. Its translation: CASSTDRGSFRSPLHF.

The CDR3 is CAYGRGTNTGELFF. The CDR3 DNA reads as TGTGCCTACGGACGGGGGACGAACACCGGGGAGCTGTTTTTT. The chain has TRBV5-4 and TRBJ2-2; a weak D match, TRBD2 (6 bases). V was pared by 10 bases and J by 0 bases, with 13 bases between. The CDR3 runs to 14 residues. Per the germline V gene, CDR1 is SGHNT and CDR2 is YYREEE (reference sequence).

The gene calls are TRBV9 and TRBJ2-7; TRBD2 matches at 13 bases. The trim removed 3 bases at V and 4 bases at J, leaving 7 bases unmatched. The CDR3 loop spans 16 amino acids. Germline V gene sequence: CDR1 SGDLS, CDR2 YYNGEE. CDR3 in amino acids: CASSAEGLAGNYEQYF. The CDR3 DNA reads as TGTGCCAGCAGCGCCGAGGGACTAGCGGGAAATTACGAGCAGTACTTC.

Worth noting for this clone: The sample holds other DNA sequences that translate to the same CDR3. The chain is built from TRBV25-1 and TRBJ2-5, with 8 positions matching TRBD1. Germline CDR1 and CDR2: MGHDK and SYGVNS. This CDR3 spans 15 amino acids. V lost 0 bases to trimming and J lost 2 bases; unmatched junction nucleotides: 2. CDR3 DNA: TGTGCCAGCAGTGAATATCGGACAGGGCAAGAGACCCAGTACTTC. Amino acid sequence: CASSEYRTGQETQYF.